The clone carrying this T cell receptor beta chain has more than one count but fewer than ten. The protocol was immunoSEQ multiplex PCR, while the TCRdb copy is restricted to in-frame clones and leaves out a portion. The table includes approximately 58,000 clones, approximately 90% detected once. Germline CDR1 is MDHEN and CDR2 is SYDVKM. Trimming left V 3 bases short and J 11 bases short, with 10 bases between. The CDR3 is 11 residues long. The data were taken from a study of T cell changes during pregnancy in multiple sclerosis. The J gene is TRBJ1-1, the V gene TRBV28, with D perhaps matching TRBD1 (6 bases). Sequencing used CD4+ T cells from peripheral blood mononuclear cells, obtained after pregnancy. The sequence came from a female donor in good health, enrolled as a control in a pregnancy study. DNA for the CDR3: TGTGCCAGCAGTTTTCAGGGGAACGCTTTCTTT. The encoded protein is CASSFQGNAFF.